Listed here are 26 T cell receptor beta chains from one sample, sequenced in a study of OX40 agonist ivuxolimab in advanced cancers. The assay was immunoSEQ multiplex PCR, and TCRdb's table has in-frame clones only and misses some. Here the sample spans about 77,000 clones, around 86% being singletons. The sample in question was CD4+ or CD8+ T cells sorted from blood, obtained in a trial of the OX40 agonist ivuxolimab. All receptors derive from an adult with an advanced solid tumor such as melanoma, head and neck, liver or kidney cancer.

The chain is built from TRBV28 and TRBJ2-2; no reliable D call. The CDR3 is 13 amino acids. Germline CDR1 MDHEN, CDR2 SYDVKM. The V end was cut by 2 bases, the J end by 2 bases, with 3 bases between. The CDR3 is CASSLGNTGELFF. The CDR3 DNA reads TGTGCCAGCAGTTTAGGTAACACCGGGGAGCTGTTTTTT. Variable domain in full (rest from reference TRBV28 and TRBJ2-2): DVKVTQSSRYLVKRTGEKVFLECVQDMDHENMFWYRQDPGLGLRLIYFSYDVKMKEKGDIPEGYSVSREKKERFSLILESASTNQTSMYLCASSLGNTGELFFGEGSRLTVL.

V usage is TRBV6-5 and J usage is TRBJ1-6; D is undetermined. Germline V gene lookup returns CDR1 MNHEY and CDR2 SVGAGI. Between the trimmed V and J ends, which lost 6 bases and 7 bases, there was a span of 10 bases. This CDR3 has 13 residues. CDR3: CASSEHSNSPLHF. CDR3 DNA: TGTGCCAGCAGCGAACACTCAAATTCACCCCTCCACTTT.

The CDR3 protein is CASNYGRTNTEAFF. The CDR3 bases are TGTGCCAGCAATTATGGACGGACGAACACTGAAGCTTTCTTT. The gene calls are TRBV6-1 and TRBJ1-1; D ambiguous. This CDR3 has 14 amino acids. CDR1 and CDR2 from the germline V gene are MNHNS and SASEGT. V shed 7 bases and J shed 1 base, with 13 bases lying between them.

The V and J genes are TRBV6-6 and TRBJ1-1; D is unresolved. Trimming left V 6 bases short and J 2 bases short, with 10 bases between. Looked up from germline, CDR1 is MNHNY and CDR2 is SVGAGI (reference sequence). CDR3 length: 13 residues. The chain's CDR3 is CASRSSFNTEAFF. CDR3 bases: TGTGCCAGCAGGTCCAGCTTTAACACTGAAGCTTTCTTT.

The chain is built from TRBV4-1 and TRBJ1-1; TRBD1 is a possible D gene (6 bases). The germline CDR1 and CDR2 sequences are MGHRA and YSYEKL. This CDR3 spans 14 amino acids. Trimming removed 6 bases at V and 0 bases at J, with 11 bases between. CDR3 nucleotides: TGCGCCAGCAGATGGACAGCTATGAACACTGAAGCTTTCTTT. Translation gives CASRWTAMNTEAFF.

The CDR3 sequence: CASSNRGSPSTDTQYF. CDR3 nucleotide sequence: TGCGCCAGCAGCAACCGTGGATCTCCTAGCACAGATACGCAGTATTTT. This rearrangement joins TRBV5-1 to TRBJ2-3; D unclear. Trimming pared 4 bases from V and 0 bases from J, leaving 15 bases between. Germline CDR1 SGHRS, CDR2 YFSETQ. The CDR3 totals 16 residues. The full variable domain, with the rest looked up from reference TRBV5-1 and TRBJ2-3, is KAGVTQTPRYLIKTRGQQVTLSCSPISGHRSVSWYQQTPGQGLQFLFEYFSETQRNKGNFPGRFSGRQFSNSRSEMNVSTLELGDSALYLCASSNRGSPSTDTQYFGPGTRLTVL.

The chain links TRBV28 to TRBJ1-1; 10 nucleotides agree with TRBD1. The trim removed 4 bases at V and 10 bases at J, leaving 9 bases unmatched. Germline V gives CDR1 MDHEN, CDR2 SYDVKM. CDR3 length equals 14 residues. Here the CDR3 reads CASSSRTGGRGAFF. CDR3 bases: TGTGCCAGCAGTTCCCGGACAGGGGGTCGGGGAGCTTTCTTT.

The V call is TRBV25-1, the J call TRBJ2-5; D is perhaps TRBD1 or TRBD2 (5 bases each). This CDR3 has 17 amino acids. V lost 4 bases and J lost 3, with 21 bases in between. CDR1 is MGHDK and CDR2 is SYGVNS in the germline V gene. The CDR3 coding sequence is TGTGCCAGCAGTGGCCGCCGGGGCGAGGACCAAGAAGAGACCCAGTACTTC. This sequence encodes CASSGRRGEDQEETQYF.

The V and J genes are TRBV18 and TRBJ1-1, with D uncertain. This CDR3 has 15 amino acids. CDR1 KGHSH and CDR2 LQKENI come from the germline V gene. Trimming took off 3 bases at V and 1 base at J, with 12 bases between the two ends. As DNA, the CDR3 is TGTGCCAGCTCACCGCGACCAGACGGGAACACTGAAGCTTTCTTT. Translating gives CASSPRPDGNTEAFF. Full variable domain (outside the CDR3, taken from reference TRBV18 and TRBJ1-1): NAGVMQNPRHLVRRRGQEARLRCSPMKGHSHVYWYRQLPEEGLKFMVYLQKENIIDESGMPKERFSAEFPKEGPSILRIQQVVRGDSAAYFCASSPRPDGNTEAFFGQGTRLTVV.

This clone was found a few times. This chain joins TRBV9 and TRBJ1-2; 8 nucleotides match TRBD1. This CDR3 contains 16 residues. Trimming cost V 4 bases and J 8 bases; bases outside gene matches: 16. Germline CDR1 and CDR2: SGDLS and YYNGEE. The CDR3 DNA reads as TGTGCCAGCAGCCCACAGGTCGGCAGGGGGCTCGGCGGCTACACCTTC. The encoded protein is CASSPQVGRGLGGYTF.

The rearrangement joins TRBV5-6 to TRBJ2-7; 9 bases agree with TRBD2. CDR1 and CDR2 (germline): SGHDT, YYEEEE. The CDR3 sequence is 15 residues long. Trimming took 3 bases from V and 0 from J; bases not matched to a gene: 4. As DNA, the CDR3 is TGTGCCAGCAGCTACGAGGGACTAGCCTCCTACGAGCAGTACTTC. It specifies CASSYEGLASYEQYF.

This chain uses TRBV18 with TRBJ1-1; unclear D gene. Germline V CDR1 and CDR2: KGHSH, LQKENI. Trimming shortened V by 6 bases and J by 1 base, and 9 bases separated the two germline ends. This CDR3 is 13 amino acids long. CDR3 DNA sequence: TGTGCCAGCTCTCCCTGGGAGAACACTGAAGCTTTCTTT. Translation gives CASSPWENTEAFF.

In DNA, the CDR3 is TGCAGCGCGGGTTCGACAGGGATGGTATCCCAATACAATGAGCAGTTCTTC. It yields the protein CSAGSTGMVSQYNEQFF. The chain uses TRBV29-1 and TRBJ2-1; TRBD1 matches 7 bases. The length of the CDR3 is 17 residues. From germline, CDR1 is SQVTM and CDR2 ANQGSEA. Trimming at V came to 7 bases and at J to 4 bases, leaving 19 bases not matched to a gene.

The V call is TRBV14, the J call TRBJ2-1; 10 nucleotides agree with TRBD1. The length of the CDR3 is 12 residues. Germline CDR1 is SGHDN and CDR2 is FVKESK. V shed 8 bases and J 7 bases; nucleotides not matched to a gene: 2. The CDR3 loop reads CASLGQGNEQFF. DNA of the CDR3: TGTGCCAGCCTGGGACAGGGGAATGAGCAGTTCTTC.

This chain joins TRBV7-2 and TRBJ2-1; D gene ambiguous. Germline loops: CDR1 SGHTA, CDR2 FQGNSA. CDR3 size: 14 residues. Trimming removed 4 bases at V and 3 bases at J, with 10 bases between. The CDR3 here is CASSSPQDYNEQFF. Written as DNA, the CDR3 is TGTGCCAGCAGCTCCCCCCAAGACTACAATGAGCAGTTCTTC.

A few counts support this clone. The V and J genes are TRBV19 and TRBJ1-1; D is uncertain. The CDR3 is 12 residues long. The V gene lost 1 base and the J gene lost 7 bases, with 7 bases spanning the gap. Germline CDR1 LNHDA, CDR2 SQIVND (reference sequence). The CDR3 is CASSIGSFEAFF. The CDR3 DNA reads as TGTGCCAGTAGTATAGGGAGTTTTGAAGCTTTCTTT.

V gene TRBV18 combines with J gene TRBJ1-2; weak D call: TRBD1 (5 bases). This CDR3 is built from 13 residues. The germline gives CDR1 KGHSH, CDR2 LQKENI. V was trimmed by 6 bases and J by 3 bases, leaving 11 bases between them. This CDR3 reads CASSPQGDYGYTF. Written as DNA, the CDR3 is TGTGCCAGCTCCCCCCAGGGTGACTATGGCTACACCTTC.

V and J are TRBV7-9 and TRBJ2-7; possibly TRBD2 for D (6 bases). The CDR3 is 14 amino acids. Germline CDR1 SEHNR, CDR2 FQNEAQ (reference sequence). The germline V and J ends were trimmed by 1 base and 6 bases, with 13 bases remaining between them. The CDR3 DNA reads as TGTGCCAGCAGCTTAGATCTAGGAGGGTCCGAGCAGTACTTC. It is translated as CASSLDLGGSEQYF.

This clone has a single count. J is TRBJ2-1 and V is TRBV7-2; D not certain. The CDR3 totals 17 residues. The germline CDR1 and CDR2 sequences are SGHTA and FQGNSA. V was cut by 4 bases and J by 8 bases, with 24 bases left in between. CDR3 DNA: TGTGCCAGCAGCTCCCAGGACCGGGTCCCAATGGTAGATGAGCAGTTCTTC. Translation gives CASSSQDRVPMVDEQFF. Complete variable domain (other parts from reference TRBV7-2 and TRBJ2-1): GAGVSQSPSNKVTEKGKDVELRCDPISGHTALYWYRQSLGQGLEFLIYFQGNSAPDKSGLPSDRFSAERTGGSVSTLTIQRTQQEDSAVYLCASSSQDRVPMVDEQFFGPGTRLTVL.

The chain links TRBV5-6 to TRBJ1-5, with 12 bases that match TRBD1. CDR3 length equals 15 residues. The germline V gene encodes CDR1 SGHDT and CDR2 YYEEEE. J gave up 6 bases and V 0 bases, and 1 base lay outside the gene matches. CDR3: CASSLGDRGLQPQHF. DNA of the CDR3: TGTGCCAGCAGCTTGGGGGACAGGGGGCTTCAGCCCCAGCATTTT. The full variable domain, with the rest looked up from reference TRBV5-6 and TRBJ1-5, is DAGVTQSPTHLIKTRGQQVTLRCSPKSGHDTVSWYQQALGQGPQFIFQYYEEEERQRGNFPDRFSGHQFPNYSSELNVNALLLGDSALYLCASSLGDRGLQPQHFGDGTRLSIL.

The chain carries TRBV10-2 and TRBJ2-7; TRBD2 agrees at 7 bases. CDR3 size: 14 residues. Germline assignment: CDR1 WSHSY and CDR2 SAAADI. V was pared by 8 bases and J by 2 bases, with 9 bases of the junction left unmatched. The CDR3 protein is CASQISGAPYEQYF. The DNA for the CDR3 is TGCGCCAGCCAAATCAGCGGGGCCCCCTACGAGCAGTACTTC.

V usage is TRBV9 and J usage is TRBJ2-7, with 9 bases fitting TRBD1. The junction had 1 base not matched to a gene; V was cut back by 0 bases and J by 0 bases. Germline CDR1 is SGDLS and CDR2 is YYNGEE. This CDR3 has 15 residues. The CDR3 region has the DNA TGTGCCAGCAGCGTAGGACAGGGGGTCTCCTACGAGCAGTACTTC. Translated: CASSVGQGVSYEQYF.

This clone was counted only a few times. The chain carries TRBV29-1 and TRBJ2-5; D ambiguous. This CDR3 has 11 residues. The germline V gene has CDR1 SQVTM and CDR2 ANQGSEA. Trimming removed 1 base from V and 4 bases from J, with 4 bases in between. CDR3 DNA sequence: TGCAGCGTTGAAGTGGCAGAGACCCAGTACTTC. Translation: CSVEVAETQYF.

The rearrangement uses TRBV7-9 and TRBJ2-2, with unresolved D. CDR1 is SEHNR, CDR2 FQNEAQ, per germline (reference sequence). The V gene lost 1 base and the J gene lost 4 bases, with 1 base spanning the gap. The CDR3 has 12 residues. The CDR3 is CASSLGTGELFF. CDR3 in DNA: TGTGCCAGCAGCTTAGGCACCGGGGAGCTGTTTTTT.

The chain links TRBV7-9 to TRBJ2-5; D remains unclear. CDR3 size: 14 residues. The germline V gene encodes CDR1 SEHNR and CDR2 FQNEAQ (reference sequence). V lost 2 bases and J lost 1, with 8 bases in between. The CDR3 here is CASSLHAAQETQYF. CDR3 coding DNA: TGTGCCAGCAGCTTACACGCCGCCCAAGAGACCCAGTACTTC.

The V call is TRBV10-3, the J call TRBJ2-1, with D maybe TRBD1 (6 bases). The V end was cut by 3 bases, the J end by 7 bases, with 16 bases between. This CDR3 region has 15 residues. Germline CDR1 and CDR2: ENHRY and SYGVKD. CDR3 region: CAISDSGGRSNEQFF. CDR3 DNA: TGTGCCATCAGTGATTCTGGGGGCAGATCTAATGAGCAGTTCTTC.